This is a list of T cell receptor beta chains from one sample in a study of Graves' ophthalmopathy and Graves' hyperthyroidism. TCRdb reanalysed the multiplex PCR reads using MiXCR and keeps one entry per CDR3 protein. Here the sample spans 230,000 or so distinct CDR3 sequences, about 46% being singletons. Sequencing used peripheral blood. All receptors derive from an adult man with Graves' ophthalmopathy. Each CDR3 is given without its conserved first and last residue.

j_call,v_call,cdr3_aa
TRBJ1-2,TRBV6-5,ASSYSPFNYGYT
TRBJ1-2,TRBV12-5,ASGLVLSGGYT
TRBJ1-1,TRBV7-4,ASSLVGTVTNTEAF
TRBJ2-2,TRBV6-1,ASRDTNTGELF
TRBJ1-1,TRBV5-1,ASSPGGGGTEAF
TRBJ1-2,TRBV20-1,SAPDGDYGYT
TRBJ1-2,TRBV2,ASCRQGEFVGYT
TRBJ1-2,TRBV4-1,ASRGGADGYT
TRBJ1-3,TRBV18,ASSAGQAVSGNTIY
TRBJ1-1,TRBV12-3/TRBV12-4,ASSFGSDEAF
TRBJ1-2,TRBV11-2,ASSLTRDYGYT
TRBJ2-5,TRBV12-3/TRBV12-4,ASSYGQGSQETQY
TRBJ2-7,TRBV20-1,SARDTSVGYEQY
TRBJ2-7,TRBV20-1,SATRSLANEQY
TRBJ2-7,TRBV12-3/TRBV12-4,ASSRLTNHEQY
TRBJ2-3,TRBV7-9,ASSLAQTGETDTQY
TRBJ1-6,TRBV9,ASSSGQGYSPLH
TRBJ2-5,TRBV5-1,ASSWGQGADRETQY
TRBJ2-7,TRBV20-1,SADDREGGYEQY
TRBJ2-7,TRBV10-3,AISDPLGLAGESYEQY
TRBJ1-5,TRBV7-2,ASNWRQGGQPQH
TRBJ1-2,TRBV29-1,SVELRGRSYGYT
TRBJ2-2,TRBV7-2,ASSRGELAPGSCF
TRBJ1-4,TRBV7-9,ASSFNLRGEKLF
TRBJ1-6,TRBV6-5,ASQTTGYNSPLH
.,TRBV9,ASSVGAGAYNEQF
TRBJ2-5,TRBV10-3,AISDNQRGETQY
TRBJ2-7,TRBV6-5,ASSYDRGSYEQY
TRBJ1-6,TRBV9,ASSVEGGGNGNSPLH
TRBJ2-7,TRBV29-1,SGGEQY
TRBJ1-1,TRBV20-1,SALPGNTEAF
TRBJ1-2,TRBV9,ASSFSRAGGGYT
TRBJ1-2,TRBV29-1,SVVQGGDYGYT
TRBJ2-2,TRBV9,ASSPNTGELF
TRBJ1-6,TRBV20-1,SARNRGLRGSNQPLH
TRBJ2-7,TRBV12-3/TRBV12-4,ASSPGQGSSEQY
TRBJ2-6,TRBV2,ASSFGQAGANVLT
TRBJ1-1,TRBV29-1,SVEDGTEAF
TRBJ1-6,TRBV9,ASSQGGSLNSPLH
TRBJ1-3,TRBV2,ASSQGDRNLGNTIY
TRBJ2-7,TRBV7-8,ASSAGRVDEQY
TRBJ2-7,TRBV12-3/TRBV12-4,ASRGLAGDRPGTYEQY
TRBJ2-2,TRBV2,ASSRNAGELF
TRBJ1-6,TRBV7-9,ASSSGHPPLH
TRBJ1-1,TRBV6-1,ASMGIRGTNTEAF
TRBJ1-2,TRBV7-9,ASSFGRDGGYT
TRBJ1-1,TRBV29-1,SVEAMAEAF
TRBJ1-2,TRBV5-6,ASTLFDSLNYGYT
TRBJ2-7,TRBV6-6,ASALGSSYEQY
TRBJ1-1,TRBV7-9,ASSLADNTEAF
TRBJ1-6,TRBV7-2,ASSLFQGDNSPLH
TRBJ1-1,TRBV13,ASSLKTIGLTEAF
TRBJ1-2,TRBV7-2,ASSLLTLGYT
TRBJ1-4,TRBV9,ASSVETGDEKLF
.,TRBV7-2,ASSLVQVGEQF
TRBJ2-7,TRBV20-1,SASFAGGISEQY